One sample yielded the 32 T cell receptor beta chains listed below, sequenced in a study of shared clonotypes between healthy human individuals. Assay: immunoSEQ multiplex PCR; the TCRdb copy retains only in-frame clones and omits some. The sample includes over 2 million clones, approximately 90% of them seen just once. The specimen sequenced was naive CD4+ T cells from PBMCs. Subset in this sample: CD45RA+ positively selected. These receptor sequences come from a man aged 18 to 30 in good health. Some clones in this sample may be carry-over from other donors' samples.

The chain couples TRBV5-4 to TRBJ1-1, with D possibly being TRBD1 (6 bases). Per germline, CDR1 SGHNT and CDR2 YYREEE (reference sequence). The CDR3 sequence is 14 residues long. Trimming pared 3 bases from V and 5 bases from J, leaving 14 bases between. As DNA, the CDR3 is TGTGCCAGCAGCTCCTCGGGGGGCGGTACTGAAGCTTTCTTT. Protein sequence: CASSSSGGGTEAFF. Filled out from reference TRBV5-4 and TRBJ1-1, the complete variable domain reads ETGVTQSPTHLIKTRGQQVTLRCSSQSGHNTVSWYQQALGQGPQFIFQYYREEENGRGNFPPRFSGLQFPNYSSELNVNALELDDSALYLCASSSSGGGTEAFFGQGTRLTVV.

This rearrangement joins TRBV28 to TRBJ2-7; TRBD2 matches at 7 bases. The CDR3 covers 14 residues. CDR1 MDHEN and CDR2 SYDVKM come from the germline V gene. After removal of 7 bases from V and 4 bases from J, the junction contained 10 bases not matched to a gene. The CDR3, as DNA: TGTGCCAGCACCCGAGCGGGATTGGGGTACGAGCAGTACTTC. This codes for CASTRAGLGYEQYF.

The V and J genes are TRBV9 and TRBJ1-6; TRBD1 matches at 7 bases. Trimming cost V 5 bases and J 8 bases; bases outside gene matches: 4. The CDR3 totals 13 residues. Germline loops: CDR1 SGDLS, CDR2 YYNGEE. The CDR3 region is CASRDRDHSPLHF. CDR3 DNA: TGTGCCAGCAGAGACAGGGACCATTCACCCCTCCACTTT.

The V call is TRBV6-1, the J call TRBJ2-5; maybe TRBD1 (6 bases). Germline V gene data show CDR1 as MNHNS and CDR2 as SASEGT. V was pared by 6 bases and J by 2 bases, with 10 bases between. The CDR3 covers 13 residues. The CDR3 DNA reads TGTGCCAGCAGGAGGACAGAACAAGAGACCCAGTACTTC. This sequence encodes CASRRTEQETQYF.

This CDR3 is CASSLTVGQETQYF. In DNA form, the CDR3 reads TGCGCCAGCAGCTTGACGGTGGGGCAAGAGACCCAGTACTTC. The rearrangement joins TRBV5-1 to TRBJ2-5; D not certain. V lost 1 base and J lost 2, with 9 bases in between. CDR1 and CDR2 from the germline V gene are SGHRS and YFSETQ. The CDR3 is made up of 14 amino acids.

The J gene is TRBJ2-7, the V gene TRBV6-1; possible D gene TRBD2, 6 bases. The CDR3 sequence is 14 residues long. V gave up 3 bases and J gave up 1 base, with 10 bases separating them. The germline CDR1 and CDR2 sequences are MNHNS and SASEGT. CDR3 sequence reads: CASSDGSWSYEQYF. Written as DNA, the CDR3 is TGTGCCAGCAGTGACGGGAGTTGGTCCTACGAGCAGTACTTC.

The V gene is TRBV25-1, the J gene TRBJ1-2; D not certain. The V gene's germline CDR1 is MGHDK and CDR2 SYGVNS. V dropped 0 bases and J dropped 5 bases, with 16 bases sitting between them. The CDR3 runs 16 residues. The CDR3 sequence is CASSEYNGARQYGYTF. The CDR3 DNA reads TGTGCCAGCAGTGAATATAACGGCGCACGGCAGTATGGCTACACCTTC.

In regard to this clone: This sample also contains other DNA sequences that code for the same CDR3. This chain uses TRBV6-1 with TRBJ2-7; the match to TRBD1 covers 9 bases. The germline gives CDR1 MNHNS, CDR2 SASEGT. V lost 0 bases and J lost 4; bases outside the gene matches: 4. This CDR3 is built from 15 residues. This chain's CDR3 is CASSEAGTGSYEQYF. DNA of the CDR3: TGTGCCAGCAGTGAAGCCGGGACAGGGTCTTACGAGCAGTACTTC.

The chain joins TRBV4-2 to TRBJ2-7; a weak D match, TRBD2 (5 bases). This CDR3 is built from 15 residues. Germline CDR1 and CDR2: LGHNA and YNFKEQ. Trimming stripped 1 base from V and 2 bases from J, with 12 bases between. CDR3 DNA: TGTGCCAGCAGCCAAGCCGAGGGCGTCGCCTACGAGCAGTACTTC. Its translation is CASSQAEGVAYEQYF.

This chain joins TRBV7-3 and TRBJ1-2; D gene uncertain. In germline, CDR1 is SGHTA, CDR2 FQGTGA. The CDR3 has 13 amino acids. The germline V and J ends were trimmed by 5 bases and 4 bases, with 11 bases remaining between them. The CDR3 region has the DNA TGTGCCAGCAGCGAGTGGGTGGGCTATGGCTACACCTTC. Translating gives CASSEWVGYGYTF.

This chain links TRBV6-4 with TRBJ1-1; the D is unclear. The CDR3 totals 11 residues. The germline gives CDR1 MRHNA, CDR2 SNTAGT. CDR3 in DNA: TGTGCGAACAGCAGGAACACTGAAGCTTTCTTT. Protein product: CANSRNTEAFF.

The CDR3: CASSLEQGGTTTGELFF. The DNA for the CDR3 is TGTGCCAGCAGTTTAGAGCAAGGCGGGACAACGACCGGGGAGCTGTTTTTT. The J gene is TRBJ2-2, the V gene TRBV27; D assignment may be TRBD1 or TRBD2 (6 bases each). V was trimmed by 2 bases and J by 5 bases, leaving 18 bases between them. Looked up from germline, CDR1 is MNHEY and CDR2 is SMNVEV (reference sequence). The CDR3 runs to 17 residues.

The rearrangement joins TRBV28 to TRBJ2-5; 8 bases fit TRBD1. The junction had 19 bases not matched to a gene; V was cut back by 3 bases and J by 4 bases. The germline V gene encodes CDR1 MDHEN and CDR2 SYDVKM. CDR3 size: 19 residues. As DNA, the CDR3 is TGTGCCAGCAGTTTTCCCCTATTACCCCTGACAGGGGCAGGAGAGACCCAGTACTTC. This codes for CASSFPLLPLTGAGETQYF.

The V call is TRBV5-1, the J call TRBJ2-5; perhaps D is TRBD1 or TRBD2 (5 bases each). This CDR3 has 14 amino acids. Trimming pared 4 bases from V and 5 bases from J, leaving 15 bases between. From germline, CDR1 is SGHRS and CDR2 YFSETQ. The CDR3 reads CASSQGRTGETQYF. The CDR3 region has the DNA TGCGCCAGCAGCCAGGGACGAACTGGGGAGACCCAGTACTTC. The full variable domain, completed using reference TRBV5-1 and TRBJ2-5, is KAGVTQTPRYLIKTRGQQVTLSCSPISGHRSVSWYQQTPGQGLQFLFEYFSETQRNKGNFPGRFSGRQFSNSRSEMNVSTLELGDSALYLCASSQGRTGETQYFGPGTRLLVL.

This chain connects TRBV4-2 to TRBJ1-5; D may be TRBD1 (6 bases). This CDR3 region has 15 residues. Looked up from germline, CDR1 is LGHNA and CDR2 is YNFKEQ. V was clipped by 0 bases and J by 9 bases, with 15 bases between them. CDR3 bases: TGTGCCAGCAGCCAAGAGCCGGGGGCGGCTAGGCCCCAGCATTTT. Translating gives CASSQEPGAARPQHF.

The chain couples TRBV4-1 to TRBJ2-1, with D possibly being TRBD1 (5 bases). Trimming took 3 bases from V and 9 from J, leaving 15 bases between them. Germline loops: CDR1 MGHRA, CDR2 YSYEKL. The CDR3 contains 14 residues. CDR3 nucleotides: TGCGCCAGCAGCCAGCCGGGTCAAAGGGGTGAGCAGTTCTTC. It codes for CASSQPGQRGEQFF.

This chain joins TRBV9 and TRBJ2-3; D possibly uses TRBD1 or TRBD2 (5 bases each). The CDR3 covers 14 residues. Trimming left V 4 bases short and J 4 bases short, with 13 bases between. Germline CDR1 and CDR2: SGDLS and YYNGEE. CDR3 in amino acids: CASSPGTPPDTQYF. The CDR3 bases are TGTGCCAGCAGCCCCGGGACCCCACCAGATACGCAGTATTTT.

To note about this clone: Other DNA sequences of this sample code for an identical CDR3. The chain uses TRBV6-5 and TRBJ1-2, with D unclear. Germline CDR1 MNHEY, CDR2 SVGAGI. V was clipped by 2 bases and J by 2 bases, with 6 bases between them. The CDR3 contains 13 residues. CDR3 sequence (DNA): TGTGCCAGCAGTTACGGCGGCAACTATGGCTACACCTTC. Residues: CASSYGGNYGYTF.

The chain carries TRBV5-1 and TRBJ1-1, with 7 bases matching TRBD1. Germline CDR1 SGHRS, CDR2 YFSETQ. J lost 7 bases, V lost 0 bases, and 3 bases had no gene match. This CDR3 region has 13 residues. CDR3 residues: CASSLDRGYEAFF. In DNA, the CDR3 is TGCGCCAGCAGCTTGGACAGGGGCTATGAAGCTTTCTTT.

The gene calls are TRBV4-1 and TRBJ1-1; 7 bases fit TRBD1. V lost 0 bases to trimming and J lost 5 bases; unmatched junction nucleotides: 9. The CDR3 totals 16 residues. Germline CDR1 is MGHRA and CDR2 is YSYEKL. The CDR3 DNA reads as TGCGCCAGCAGCCAAGATACAACAGGGGCGAGGACTGAAGCTTTCTTT. Protein product: CASSQDTTGARTEAFF.

In this sample, this clone turned up once. The rearrangement links TRBV6-6 to TRBJ2-7; D perhaps matches TRBD2 (6 bases). Germline CDR1 MNHNY, CDR2 SVGAGI (reference sequence). The CDR3 length is 12 residues. Between the trimmed V and J ends, which lost 8 bases and 5 bases, there was a span of 13 bases. The CDR3 loop is CASGLQKHEQYF. In nucleotides, the CDR3 is TGTGCCAGCGGACTACAAAAACACGAGCAGTACTTC.

This chain joins TRBV11-1 and TRBJ2-7; either TRBD1 or TRBD2 may fit D (5 bases each). This CDR3 has 15 amino acids. Trimming removed 6 bases at V and 0 bases at J, with 15 bases between. Germline-derived CDR1 and CDR2 are SGHAT and FQDESV (reference sequence). The CDR3 DNA follows: TGTGCCAGCAGTTCCCGTCGGGACGGCTCCTACGAGCAGTACTTC. Translating it yields CASSSRRDGSYEQYF.

The genes are TRBV28 and TRBJ2-5, with TRBD2 matching 7 bases. The CDR3 loop spans 16 amino acids. Trimming removed 3 bases from V and 5 bases from J; junction bases left unmatched: 12. The germline CDR1 and CDR2 sequences are MDHEN and SYDVKM. The CDR3 DNA is TGTGCCAGCAGTTTGTCGGGACTAAGGTCCCGGGAGACCCAGTACTTC. It translates to CASSLSGLRSRETQYF. The full variable domain, rest sourced from reference TRBV28 and TRBJ2-5, is DVKVTQSSRYLVKRTGEKVFLECVQDMDHENMFWYRQDPGLGLRLIYFSYDVKMKEKGDIPEGYSVSREKKERFSLILESASTNQTSMYLCASSLSGLRSRETQYFGPGTRLLVL.

V gene TRBV28 combines with J gene TRBJ2-1; unclear D gene. Germline V gene sequence: CDR1 MDHEN, CDR2 SYDVKM. V was pared by 6 bases and J by 6 bases, with 18 bases between. CDR3 size: 15 residues. The CDR3 region has the DNA TGTGCCAGCAGGGGTGGAACTATTAGCCCCAATGAGCAGTTCTTC. It is translated as CASRGGTISPNEQFF.

The chain employs TRBV28 and TRBJ2-5; weak D call: TRBD1 (8 bases). This CDR3 spans 16 amino acids. Trimming stripped 3 bases from V and 11 bases from J, with 25 bases between. Germline CDR1 reads MDHEN; CDR2 reads SYDVKM. The CDR3 nucleotides read TGTGCCAGCAGTTTGAGTAGTAGGCAGGGGGCGGGAGAGCAGTACTTC. Residues: CASSLSSRQGAGEQYF.

The CDR3 spells CASSSTGMSYEQYF. CDR3 bases: TGTGCCAGCAGTTCGACAGGGATGAGCTACGAGCAGTACTTC. The chain combines TRBV28 with TRBJ2-7, with 7 bases identical to TRBD1. Germline CDR1 reads MDHEN; CDR2 reads SYDVKM. The CDR3 length is 14 residues. The V gene end was trimmed by 4 bases and the J gene end by 3 bases; junction bases not matched to a gene: 6.

J is TRBJ2-1 and V is TRBV5-1; 7 bases agree with TRBD2. J was trimmed by 5 bases and V by 1 base; bases with no gene match: 18. The germline gives CDR1 SGHRS, CDR2 YFSETQ. The CDR3 totals 19 residues. CDR3 residues: CASSLSVWRGSLENNEQFF. CDR3 bases: TGCGCCAGCAGCTTGTCGGTTTGGCGGGGGAGTTTAGAGAACAATGAGCAGTTCTTC.

About this clone itself: The same CDR3 arises from other DNA sequences in this sample as well. The chain links TRBV5-1 to TRBJ2-5, with D perhaps TRBD2 (7 bases). The CDR3 runs 14 residues. Germline CDR1 and CDR2: SGHRS and YFSETQ. Trimming took off 4 bases at V and 3 bases at J, with 13 bases between the two ends. Written as DNA, the CDR3 is TGCGCCAGCAGCCCGGGGGGCAGAGAAGAGACCCAGTACTTC. It is translated as CASSPGGREETQYF. The whole variable domain, filled in from reference TRBV5-1 and TRBJ2-5, reads KAGVTQTPRYLIKTRGQQVTLSCSPISGHRSVSWYQQTPGQGLQFLFEYFSETQRNKGNFPGRFSGRQFSNSRSEMNVSTLELGDSALYLCASSPGGREETQYFGPGTRLLVL.

The rearrangement joins TRBV9 to TRBJ1-2; D possibly corresponds to TRBD1 (6 bases). Germline CDR1 and CDR2: SGDLS and YYNGEE. This CDR3 spans 18 amino acids. V was shortened by 3 bases and J by 2 bases, with 23 bases between the two germline ends. In DNA, the CDR3 is TGTGCCAGCAGCGACGGGGGCGAAGTAGGGGGTTCCAACTATGGCTACACCTTC. It translates to CASSDGGEVGGSNYGYTF.

The rearrangement links TRBV19 to TRBJ2-3, with a possible D match to TRBD1 (6 bases). V was trimmed by 0 bases and J by 1 base, leaving 8 bases between them. Germline values: CDR1 LNHDA, CDR2 SQIVND (reference sequence). This CDR3 region has 15 residues. CDR3 loop: CASSIERTGTDTQYF. In DNA, the CDR3 is TGTGCCAGTAGTATAGAACGGACAGGCACAGATACGCAGTATTTT.

The rearrangement joins TRBV7-6 to TRBJ2-7, with 7 bases aligning to TRBD1. Germline values: CDR1 SGHVS, CDR2 FNYEAQ. This CDR3 is built from 15 residues. Unmatched junction bases numbered 9, after V lost 2 bases and J lost 5 bases. Here the CDR3 DNA reads TGTGCCAGCAGCTTAATCACAGGGGTGATGGACGAGCAGTACTTC. Protein: CASSLITGVMDEQYF. Combining the CDR3 with reference TRBV7-6 and TRBJ2-7 gives the whole variable domain GAGVSQSPRYKVTKRGQDVALRCDPISGHVSLYWYRQALGQGPEFLTYFNYEAQQDKSGLPNDRFSAERPEGSISTLTIQRTEQRDSAMYRCASSLITGVMDEQYFGPGTRLTVT.

This clone came up a few times. The chain recombines TRBV7-9 with TRBJ2-2; 11 nucleotides align to TRBD2. J gave up 3 bases and V 3 bases, and 3 bases lay outside the gene matches. Germline loops: CDR1 SEHNR, CDR2 FQNEAQ (reference sequence). This CDR3 contains 16 residues. CDR3 sequence (DNA): TGTGCCAGCAGCTTGGGGACTAGCGGCTACACCGGGGAGCTGTTTTTT. This encodes CASSLGTSGYTGELFF.